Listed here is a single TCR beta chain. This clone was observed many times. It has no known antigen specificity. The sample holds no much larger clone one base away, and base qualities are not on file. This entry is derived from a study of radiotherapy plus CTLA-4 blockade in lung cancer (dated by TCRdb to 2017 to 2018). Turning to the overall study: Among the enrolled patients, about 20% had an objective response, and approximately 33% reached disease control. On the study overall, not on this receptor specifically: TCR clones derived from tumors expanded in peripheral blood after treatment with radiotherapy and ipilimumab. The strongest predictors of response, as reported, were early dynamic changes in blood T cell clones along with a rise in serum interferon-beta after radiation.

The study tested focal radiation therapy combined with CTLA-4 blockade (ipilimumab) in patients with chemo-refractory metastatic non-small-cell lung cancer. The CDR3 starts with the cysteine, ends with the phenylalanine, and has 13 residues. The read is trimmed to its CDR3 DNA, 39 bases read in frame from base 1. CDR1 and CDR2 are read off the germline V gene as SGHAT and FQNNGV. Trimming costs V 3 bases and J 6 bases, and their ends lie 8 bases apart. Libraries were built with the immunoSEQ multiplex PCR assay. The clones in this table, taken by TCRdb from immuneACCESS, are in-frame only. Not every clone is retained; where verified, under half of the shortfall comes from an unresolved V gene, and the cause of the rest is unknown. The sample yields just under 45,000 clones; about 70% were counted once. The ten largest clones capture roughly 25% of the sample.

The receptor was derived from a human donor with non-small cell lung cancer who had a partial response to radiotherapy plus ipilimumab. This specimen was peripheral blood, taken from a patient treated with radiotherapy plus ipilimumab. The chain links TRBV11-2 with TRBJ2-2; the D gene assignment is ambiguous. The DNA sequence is TGTGCCAGCAGCTTTGGAGCAGCCGGGGAGCTGTTTTTT. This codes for CASSFGAAGELFF. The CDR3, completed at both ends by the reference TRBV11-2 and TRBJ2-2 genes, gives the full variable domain EAGVAQSPRYKIIEKRQSVAFWCNPISGHATLYWYQQILGQGPKLLIQFQNNGVVDDSQLPKDRFSAERLKGVDSTLKIQPAKLEDSAVYLCASSFGAAGELFFGEGSRLTVL.